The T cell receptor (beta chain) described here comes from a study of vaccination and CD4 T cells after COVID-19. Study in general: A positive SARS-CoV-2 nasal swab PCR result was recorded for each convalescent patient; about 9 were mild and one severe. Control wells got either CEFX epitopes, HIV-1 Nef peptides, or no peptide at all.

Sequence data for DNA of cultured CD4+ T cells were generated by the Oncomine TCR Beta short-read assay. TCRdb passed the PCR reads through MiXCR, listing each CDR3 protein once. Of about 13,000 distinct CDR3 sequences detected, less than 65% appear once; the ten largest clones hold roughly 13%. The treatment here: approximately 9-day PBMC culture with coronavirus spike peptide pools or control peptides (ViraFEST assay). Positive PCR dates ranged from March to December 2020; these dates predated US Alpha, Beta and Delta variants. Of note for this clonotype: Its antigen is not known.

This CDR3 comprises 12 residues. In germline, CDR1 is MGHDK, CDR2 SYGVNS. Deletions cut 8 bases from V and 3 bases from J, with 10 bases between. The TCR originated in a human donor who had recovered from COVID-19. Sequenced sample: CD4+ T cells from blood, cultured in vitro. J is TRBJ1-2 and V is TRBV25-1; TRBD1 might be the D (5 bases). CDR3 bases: TGTGCCAGCTCCCGGGGCTACTATGGCTACACCTTC. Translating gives CASSRGYYGYTF.